A single sample is the source of the 5 T cell receptor beta chains below, sequenced in a study of cytomegalovirus exposure and HLA in healthy donors. Use of 60 Vbeta and 13 Jbeta primers characterized the PCR. The repertoire was sequenced with immunoSEQ multiplex PCR; TCRdb's copy has only in-frame clones and lacks some. This sample carries 200,000 to 250,000 clones, approximately 85% of them seen once, and the ten largest clones take 2.7%. The specimen was PBMCs. These receptors came from a woman in her 40s in good health and CMV-seronegative.

J is TRBJ1-1 and V is TRBV7-9; TRBD1 aligns across 9 bases. Trimming removed 2 bases from V and 0 bases from J; junction bases left unmatched: 7. Germline CDR1 SEHNR, CDR2 FQNEAQ (reference sequence). This CDR3 has 17 amino acids. CDR3 bases: TGTGCCAGCAGCTTAACCGGGACAGGGCCAATGAACACTGAAGCTTTCTTT. It specifies CASSLTGTGPMNTEAFF.

The chain uses TRBV5-1 and TRBJ2-7; D is perhaps TRBD1 (5 bases). Germline loops: CDR1 SGHRS, CDR2 YFSETQ. The CDR3 length is 15 residues. The V gene lost 4 bases and the J gene lost 2 bases, with 16 bases spanning the gap. CDR3 protein: CASSPSPTVTYEQYF. The CDR3 coding sequence is TGCGCCAGCAGCCCTTCTCCGACAGTTACCTACGAGCAGTACTTC.

V and J are TRBV5-1 and TRBJ2-7; a weak D match, TRBD1 (5 bases). CDR1 is SGHRS and CDR2 is YFSETQ in the germline V gene. The CDR3 contains 11 residues. V was pared by 4 bases and J by 6 bases, with 8 bases between. In DNA, the CDR3 is TGCGCCAGCAGCAGAAGGGGCGAGCAGTACTTC. It is translated as CASSRRGEQYF.

This clone occurred a few times. The V and J genes are TRBV7-9 and TRBJ1-2; 11 nucleotides line up with TRBD1. Unmatched junction bases numbered 2, after V lost 3 bases and J lost 8 bases. Germline CDR1 and CDR2: SEHNR and FQNEAQ (reference sequence). The CDR3 length is 13 residues. Here the CDR3 reads CASSLGQGEGYTF. The CDR3 region has the DNA TGTGCCAGCAGCTTGGGACAGGGGGAGGGCTACACCTTC.

The chain joins TRBV2 to TRBJ1-4; the match to TRBD1 covers 8 bases. The J segment lost 0 bases and the V segment lost 6 bases, leaving 3 bases of the junction unmatched. The CDR3 totals 15 residues. Germline lookup yields CDR1 SNHLY and CDR2 FYNNEI. CDR3: CASRDRDATNEKLFF. DNA for the CDR3: TGTGCCAGCAGGGACAGGGACGCAACTAATGAAAAACTGTTTTTT.